This TCR beta chain was recorded in a study of shared clonotypes between healthy human individuals (TCRdb year 2020). Regarding the complete study: The cohort comprised a couple of women and a few men aged 18 to 49 years. Different laboratories and diverse techniques were used to prepare libraries and sequence TCR repertoires, to increase sequencing depth and limit assay-specific biases. To estimate repertoire size and how much clonotypes are shared between individuals, the study performed deep sequencing of blood TCR repertoires from roughly five healthy adults. Between about 0.9 and 8.9 billion PBMCs per donor were obtained by leukapheresis. For each donor, three plates each were used for CD4 naive and CD4 memory, two plates were used for CD8 naive, and one plate was used for CD8 memory. Overall study results and their limits: Higher generation probabilities were observed for clonotypes shared by all four sorted-subset donors than for non-shared clonotypes. Estimated clonotype richness was generally larger for naive than for memory subsets. Even with the large sequencing depth, rarefaction of the sorted-subset datasets indicated that sequencing was incomplete. The small number of donors limited the genetic and exposure-history diversity represented. Pairwise subsampling indicated that sequencing depth was expected to affect the degree of clonotype sharing among donors. Only blood was sampled, and tissue TCR repertoires likely differ from those in blood. Across a handful of donors, around 5% of naive CD4, around 3.3% of naive CD8, under 2.5% of memory CD4, and about 0.44% of memory CD8 clonotypes were shared.

This clone was observed many times. The antigen it binds to is not known. No much larger clone exists at a distance of one base, and base qualities are not known. The germline V gene encodes CDR1 SNHLY and CDR2 FYNNEI. Relative to germline, V is missing 8 bases and J is missing 1 base, with 4 bases of the junction outside any gene match. The CDR3 measures 13 amino acids from cysteine to phenylalanine. Only the CDR3 DNA is retained, 39 bases long and in frame from the first base. TCR CDR3 regions were amplified from genomic DNA by multiplex PCR using the deep immunoSEQ assay. Genomic DNA extracted from each cell subset was distributed evenly over all wells of several immunoSEQ 96-well plates, and each plate served as one replicate. Each replicate PCR for sorted subsets received approximately 200 ng genomic DNA, equal to tens of thousands of T cell genomes. Purified libraries were measured with a Qubit 3.0 fluorometer, size-checked on a Bioanalyzer 2100, and measured again with the KAPA Library Quantification kit. Every immunoSEQ 96-well plate was sequenced on a dedicated single-read 150-cycle Illumina NextSeq 550 flow cell. In the original analysis: The immunoSEQ output contained only junctional sequences without quality scores, so filtering could not match that applied to full-length reads. To assign V/J genes and CDR3, sequences were annotated using PyIR, a Python wrapper for IgBLAST v1.9, with IMGT germline references. Reads were removed for weak V/J assignments (E-value above 1e-6), missing CDR3, stop codons, out-of-frame junctions, or ambiguous translated residues. V3J clonotypes were defined as sequences sharing an identical inferred V gene, J gene, and CDR3 amino acid sequence. Percentage overlap between repertoires was computed as shared unique clonotypes divided by the size of the smaller repertoire. Richness of each repertoire was evaluated using RTK rarefaction, the Chao1 estimator, and Recon v2.1 estimates of unobserved clonotypes. Generation probabilities were computed with OLGA for all TCRbeta clonotypes obtained by the gDNA method from a handful of donors. This immuneACCESS table, as held by TCRdb, lists in-frame sequences with V and J called but not all clones. Of the missing ones, under half trace to an unresolved V gene in checked studies; the others have no known cause. V, J and clone size derive from that table, while D and trimming were established from the DNA sequence. This sample holds approximately 1,000,000 clones; about 84% were observed only once. The ten largest clones add up to under 0.6% of the sample.

Healthy HIV-negative adults with no recently reported acute infections or vaccinations were included as donors. All donors were Caucasian adults living in Nashville, Tennessee, USA. CD4+ T cells were enriched by magnetic negative selection, after which naive cells were positively selected on CD45RA and the negative fraction was taken as the memory subset. Blood was collected by leukapheresis, and PBMCs were isolated by Ficoll-Histopaque density gradient centrifugation and then cryopreserved in liquid nitrogen vapor phase. Purity and quantity of every magnetically sorted T cell population were checked by analytical flow cytometry. Each sorted fraction had its genomic DNA isolated and then quantified by UV absorbance on a Nanodrop 2000c.

Sequenced input: memory CD4+ T cells from PBMCs. Interpreted using the paper, the cell subset or site label stands for: CD45RA-negative fraction. The chain uses TRBV2 and TRBJ1-2; TRBD1 agrees with 7 junctional bases. The TCR sequence derives from a man in his late teens or twenties in good health. Some clones in this sample may be carry-over from other donors' samples. The sequence in DNA is TGTGCCAGCTCTGGGACAGTTAACTATGGCTACACCTTC. Translated, this gives CASSGTVNYGYTF. Full variable domain (CDR3 extended with the reference TRBV2 and TRBJ1-2 proteins): EPEVTQTPSHQVTQMGQEVILRCVPISNHLYFYWYRQILGQKVEFLVSFYNNEISEKSEIFDDQFSVERPDGSNFTLKIRSTKLEDSAMYFCASSGTVNYGYTFGSGTRLTVV.